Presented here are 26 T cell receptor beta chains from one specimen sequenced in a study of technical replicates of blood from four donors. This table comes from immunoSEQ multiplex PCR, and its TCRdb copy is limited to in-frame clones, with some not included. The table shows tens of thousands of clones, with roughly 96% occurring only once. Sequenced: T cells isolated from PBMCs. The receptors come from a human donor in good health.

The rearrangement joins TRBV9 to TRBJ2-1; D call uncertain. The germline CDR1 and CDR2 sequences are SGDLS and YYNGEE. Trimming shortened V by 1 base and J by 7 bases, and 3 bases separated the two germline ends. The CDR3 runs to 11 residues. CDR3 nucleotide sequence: TGTGCCAGCAGCGTATCAAATGAGCAGTTCTTC. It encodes CASSVSNEQFF.

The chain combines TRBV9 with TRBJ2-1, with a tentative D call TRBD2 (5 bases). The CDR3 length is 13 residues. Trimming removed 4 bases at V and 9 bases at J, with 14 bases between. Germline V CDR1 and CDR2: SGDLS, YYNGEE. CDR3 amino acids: CASSLGFGSEQFF. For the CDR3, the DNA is TGTGCCAGCAGCCTTGGTTTTGGGAGTGAGCAGTTCTTC.

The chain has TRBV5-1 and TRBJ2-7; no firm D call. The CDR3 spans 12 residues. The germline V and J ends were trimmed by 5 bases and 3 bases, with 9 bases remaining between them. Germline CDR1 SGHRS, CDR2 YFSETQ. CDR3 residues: CASSASDYEQYF. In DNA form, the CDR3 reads TGCGCCAGCAGTGCCAGCGACTACGAGCAGTACTTC.

As DNA, the CDR3 is TGTGCCAGCAGCTCCACCCTCAGGGGGATCGAGCAGTACTTC. Protein product: CASSSTLRGIEQYF. The chain recombines TRBV11-3 with TRBJ2-7, with 7 bases identical to TRBD1. Germline V lookup: CDR1 SGHNT, CDR2 YENEEA. The V segment lost 4 bases and the J segment 6 bases; nucleotides outside the gene matches: 9. The CDR3 is made up of 14 amino acids.

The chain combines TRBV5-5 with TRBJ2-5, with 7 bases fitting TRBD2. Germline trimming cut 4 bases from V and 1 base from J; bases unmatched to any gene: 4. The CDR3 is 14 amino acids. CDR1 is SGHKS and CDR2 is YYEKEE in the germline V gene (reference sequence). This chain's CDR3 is CASSGGLLQETQYF. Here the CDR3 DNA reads TGTGCCAGCAGCGGGGGACTACTCCAAGAGACCCAGTACTTC.

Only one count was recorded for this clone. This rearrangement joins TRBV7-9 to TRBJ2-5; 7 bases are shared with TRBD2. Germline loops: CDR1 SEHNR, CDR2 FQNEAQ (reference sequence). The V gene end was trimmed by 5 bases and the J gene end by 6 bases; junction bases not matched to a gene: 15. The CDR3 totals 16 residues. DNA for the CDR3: TGTGCCAGCAGCCCCCGCTCGGGAGGAGGGCCCCAGACCCAGTACTTC. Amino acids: CASSPRSGGGPQTQYF. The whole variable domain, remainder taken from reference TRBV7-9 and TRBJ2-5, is DTGVSQNPRHKITKRGQNVTFRCDPISEHNRLYWYRQTLGQGPEFLTYFQNEAQLEKSRLLSDRFSAERPKGSFSTLEIQRTEQGDSAMYLCASSPRSGGGPQTQYFGPGTRLLVL.

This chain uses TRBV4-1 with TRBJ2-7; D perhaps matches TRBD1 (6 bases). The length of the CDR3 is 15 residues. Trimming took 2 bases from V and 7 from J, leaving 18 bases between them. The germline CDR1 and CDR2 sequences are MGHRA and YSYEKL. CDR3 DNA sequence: TGCGCCAGCAGCCAACGACAGGAGACTTTTTCTGAGCAGTACTTC. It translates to CASSQRQETFSEQYF.

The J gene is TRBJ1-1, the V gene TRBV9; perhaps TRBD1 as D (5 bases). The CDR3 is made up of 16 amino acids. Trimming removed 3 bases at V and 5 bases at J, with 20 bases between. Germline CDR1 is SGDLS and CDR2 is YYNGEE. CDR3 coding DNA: TGTGCCAGCAGCGAGCACGGATGGGGCCTAGGGACTGAAGCTTTCTTT. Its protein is CASSEHGWGLGTEAFF.

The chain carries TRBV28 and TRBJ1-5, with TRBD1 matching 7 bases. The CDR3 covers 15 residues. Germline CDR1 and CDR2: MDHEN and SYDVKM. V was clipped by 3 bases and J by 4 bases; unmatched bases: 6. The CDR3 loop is CASSLTGLRNQPQHF. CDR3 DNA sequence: TGTGCCAGCAGTTTGACAGGGTTACGAAATCAGCCCCAGCATTTT.

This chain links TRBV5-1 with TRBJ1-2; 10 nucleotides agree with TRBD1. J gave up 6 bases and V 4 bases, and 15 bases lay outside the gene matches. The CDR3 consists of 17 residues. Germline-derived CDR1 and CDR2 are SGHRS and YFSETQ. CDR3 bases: TGCGCCAGCAGCCCCCTTACTTCGGGACAGGGGACAGATGGCTACACCTTC. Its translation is CASSPLTSGQGTDGYTF. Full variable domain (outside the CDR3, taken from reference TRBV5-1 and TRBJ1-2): KAGVTQTPRYLIKTRGQQVTLSCSPISGHRSVSWYQQTPGQGLQFLFEYFSETQRNKGNFPGRFSGRQFSNSRSEMNVSTLELGDSALYLCASSPLTSGQGTDGYTFGSGTRLTVV.

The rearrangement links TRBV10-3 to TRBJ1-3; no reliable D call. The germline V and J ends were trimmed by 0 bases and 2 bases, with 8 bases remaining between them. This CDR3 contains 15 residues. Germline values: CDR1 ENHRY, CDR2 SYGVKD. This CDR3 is CAISESEGPGNTIYF. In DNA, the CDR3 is TGTGCCATCAGTGAGTCAGAGGGTCCTGGAAACACCATATATTTT.

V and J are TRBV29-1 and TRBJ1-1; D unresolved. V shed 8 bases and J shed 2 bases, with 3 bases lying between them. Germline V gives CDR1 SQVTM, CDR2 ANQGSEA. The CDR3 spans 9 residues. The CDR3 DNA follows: TGCAGCCCTAACACTGAAGCTTTCTTT. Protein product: CSPNTEAFF.

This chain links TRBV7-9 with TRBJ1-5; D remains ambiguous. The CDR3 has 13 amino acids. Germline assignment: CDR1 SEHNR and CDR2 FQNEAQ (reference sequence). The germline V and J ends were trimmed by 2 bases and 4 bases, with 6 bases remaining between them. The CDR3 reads CASSLSINQPQHF. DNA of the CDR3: TGTGCCAGCAGCTTATCCATTAATCAGCCCCAGCATTTT. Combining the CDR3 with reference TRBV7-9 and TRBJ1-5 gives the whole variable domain DTGVSQNPRHKITKRGQNVTFRCDPISEHNRLYWYRQTLGQGPEFLTYFQNEAQLEKSRLLSDRFSAERPKGSFSTLEIQRTEQGDSAMYLCASSLSINQPQHFGDGTRLSIL.

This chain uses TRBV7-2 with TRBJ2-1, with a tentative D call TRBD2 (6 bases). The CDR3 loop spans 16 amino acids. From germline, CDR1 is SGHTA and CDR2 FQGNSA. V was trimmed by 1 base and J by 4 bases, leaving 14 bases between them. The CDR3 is CASSLGLALEYNEQFF. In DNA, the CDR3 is TGTGCCAGCAGCTTAGGGCTAGCGTTGGAGTACAATGAGCAGTTCTTC.

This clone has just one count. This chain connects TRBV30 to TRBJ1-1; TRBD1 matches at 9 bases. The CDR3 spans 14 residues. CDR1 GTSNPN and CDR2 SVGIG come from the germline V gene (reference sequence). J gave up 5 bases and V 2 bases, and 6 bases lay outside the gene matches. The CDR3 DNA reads TGTGCCTGGAGTTCGGGACAGGGAAGGACTGAAGCTTTCTTT. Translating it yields CAWSSGQGRTEAFF.

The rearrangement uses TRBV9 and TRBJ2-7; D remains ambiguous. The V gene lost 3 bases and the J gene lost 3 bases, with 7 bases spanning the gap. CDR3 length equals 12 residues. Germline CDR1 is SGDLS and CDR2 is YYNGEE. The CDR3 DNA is TGTGCCAGCAGCGAAACATTCTACGAGCAGTACTTC. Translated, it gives CASSETFYEQYF. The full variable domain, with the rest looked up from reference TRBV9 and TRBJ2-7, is DSGVTQTPKHLITATGQRVTLRCSPRSGDLSVYWYQQSLDQGLQFLIQYYNGEERAKGNILERFSAQQFPDLHSELNLSSLELGDSALYFCASSETFYEQYFGPGTRLTVT.

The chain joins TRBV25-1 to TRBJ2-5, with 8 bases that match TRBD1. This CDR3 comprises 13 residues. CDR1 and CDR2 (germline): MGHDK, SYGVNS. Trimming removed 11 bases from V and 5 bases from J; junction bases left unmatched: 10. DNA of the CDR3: TGTGCCTCAGGGCAGGGGGCGTGGGAGACCCAGTACTTC. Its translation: CASGQGAWETQYF.

The CDR3 DNA sequence: TGTGCCACTTTCTCAGGCGAGGGGGCAGGCGGCTACACCTTC. Translation: CATFSGEGAGGYTF. The V gene is TRBV2, the J gene TRBJ1-2, with 7 bases matching TRBD1. Germline loops: CDR1 SNHLY, CDR2 FYNNEI. With V trimmed by 10 bases and J by 8 bases, 16 bases remained unmatched. The CDR3 covers 14 residues.

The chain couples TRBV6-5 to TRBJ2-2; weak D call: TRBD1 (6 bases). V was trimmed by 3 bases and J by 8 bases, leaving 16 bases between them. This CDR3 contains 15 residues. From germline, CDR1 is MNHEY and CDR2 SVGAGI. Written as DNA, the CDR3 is TGTGCCAGCAGTTATCAGGGGAGCGGTGATGGGGAGCTGTTTTTT. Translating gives CASSYQGSGDGELFF.

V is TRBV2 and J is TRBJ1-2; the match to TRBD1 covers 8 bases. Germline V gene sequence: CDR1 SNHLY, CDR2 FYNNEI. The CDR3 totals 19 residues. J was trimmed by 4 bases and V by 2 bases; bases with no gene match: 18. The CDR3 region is CASSEHIFLGQGFSYGYTF. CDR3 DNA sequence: TGTGCCAGCAGTGAACATATTTTTTTAGGACAGGGTTTTTCCTATGGCTACACCTTC.

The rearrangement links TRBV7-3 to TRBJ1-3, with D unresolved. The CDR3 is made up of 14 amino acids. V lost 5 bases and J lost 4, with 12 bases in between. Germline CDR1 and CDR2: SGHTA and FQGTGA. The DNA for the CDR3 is TGTGCCAGCAGCCCAAGAGGGTCCGGAAACACCATATATTTT. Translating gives CASSPRGSGNTIYF.

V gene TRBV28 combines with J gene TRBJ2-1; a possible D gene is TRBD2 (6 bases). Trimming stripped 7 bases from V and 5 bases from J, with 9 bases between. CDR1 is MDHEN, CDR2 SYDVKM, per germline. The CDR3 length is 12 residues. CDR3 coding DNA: TGTGCCAGCAAAGGGACTGACAATGAGCAGTTCTTC. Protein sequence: CASKGTDNEQFF.

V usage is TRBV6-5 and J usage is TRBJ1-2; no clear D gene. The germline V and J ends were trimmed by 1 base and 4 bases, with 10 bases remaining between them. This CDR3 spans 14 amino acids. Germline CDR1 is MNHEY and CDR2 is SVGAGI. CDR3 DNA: TGTGCCAGCAGTTACTTCGGTAAAGCCTATGGCTACACCTTC. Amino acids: CASSYFGKAYGYTF.

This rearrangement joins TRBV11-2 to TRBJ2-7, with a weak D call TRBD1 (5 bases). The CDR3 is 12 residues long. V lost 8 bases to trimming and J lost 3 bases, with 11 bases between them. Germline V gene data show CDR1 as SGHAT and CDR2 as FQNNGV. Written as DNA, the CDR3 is TGTGCCAGCTGCAACCAGGGCTACGAGCAGTACTTC. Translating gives CASCNQGYEQYF.

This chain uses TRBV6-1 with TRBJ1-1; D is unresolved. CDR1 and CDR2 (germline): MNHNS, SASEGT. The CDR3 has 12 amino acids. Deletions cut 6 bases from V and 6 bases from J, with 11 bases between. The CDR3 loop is CASSEIPAEAFF. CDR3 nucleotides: TGTGCCAGCAGCGAAATTCCAGCTGAAGCTTTCTTT.

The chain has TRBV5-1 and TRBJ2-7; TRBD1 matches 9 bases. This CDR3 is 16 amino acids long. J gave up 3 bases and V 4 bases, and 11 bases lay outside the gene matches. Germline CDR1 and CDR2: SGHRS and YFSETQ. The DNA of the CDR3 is TGCGCCAGCAGCCCAAAAGAGGACAGGGGCTACTACGAGCAGTACTTC. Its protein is CASSPKEDRGYYEQYF.